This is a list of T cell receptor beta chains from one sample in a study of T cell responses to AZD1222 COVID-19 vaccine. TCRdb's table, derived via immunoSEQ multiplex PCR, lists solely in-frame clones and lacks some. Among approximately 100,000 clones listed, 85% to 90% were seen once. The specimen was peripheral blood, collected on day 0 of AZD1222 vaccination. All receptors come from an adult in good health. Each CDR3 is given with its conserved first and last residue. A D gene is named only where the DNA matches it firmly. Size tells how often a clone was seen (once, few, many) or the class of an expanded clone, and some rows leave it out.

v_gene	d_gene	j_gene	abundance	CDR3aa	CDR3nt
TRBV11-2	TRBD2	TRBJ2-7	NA	CASSYGLDSYEQYF	TGTGCCAGCAGCTATGGACTAGACTCCTACGAGCAGTACTTC
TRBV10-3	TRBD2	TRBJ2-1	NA	CAISAAGGSYNEQFF	TGTGCCATCAGTGCGGCGGGAGGCTCCTACAATGAGCAGTTCTTC
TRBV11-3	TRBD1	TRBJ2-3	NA	CASSSQGDTQYF	TGTGCCAGCAGCTCACAGGGGGATACGCAGTATTTT
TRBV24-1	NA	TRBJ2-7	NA	CATATESSYEQYF	TGTGCCACCGCGACAGAGAGCTCCTACGAGCAGTACTTC
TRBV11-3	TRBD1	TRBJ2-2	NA	CASSPQGGGNGELFF	TGTGCCAGCAGCCCCCAAGGGGGCGGAAACGGGGAGCTGTTTTTT
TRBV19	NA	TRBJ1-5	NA	CASSISVGQPQHF	TGTGCCAGTAGTATATCGGTGGGACAGCCCCAGCATTTT
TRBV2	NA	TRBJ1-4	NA	CASTPLSGLDEKLFF	TGTGCCAGCACCCCCCTATCGGGTCTTGATGAAAAACTGTTTTTT
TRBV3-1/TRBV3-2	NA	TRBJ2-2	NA	CASTGPRGYTGELFF	TGTGCCAGCACCGGTCCGCGGGGATACACCGGGGAGCTGTTTTTT
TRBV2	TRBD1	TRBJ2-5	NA	CASCTDRGGETQYF	TGTGCCAGCTGCACCGACAGGGGCGGGGAGACCCAGTACTTC
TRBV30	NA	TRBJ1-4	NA	CAWSQASRYEKLFF	TGTGCCTGGAGTCAAGCCTCACGGTATGAAAAACTGTTTTTT
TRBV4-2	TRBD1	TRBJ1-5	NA	CASSTPGQGDQPQHF	TGTGCCAGCAGCACTCCGGGACAGGGGGATCAGCCCCAGCATTTT
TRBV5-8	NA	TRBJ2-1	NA	CASSLAPQSYNEQFF	TGTGCCAGCAGCTTAGCGCCTCAATCCTACAATGAGCAGTTCTTC
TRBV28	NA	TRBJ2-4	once	CATMDNIQYF	TGTGCCACCATGGATAACATTCAGTACTTC
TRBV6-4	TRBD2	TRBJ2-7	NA	CASSELGTTSTYEQYF	TGTGCCAGCAGTGAACTGGGGACTACCTCTACCTACGAGCAGTACTTC
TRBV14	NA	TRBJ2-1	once	CASSQVGGVYNEQFF	TGTGCCAGCAGCCAAGTGGGGGGAGTCTACAATGAGCAGTTCTTC
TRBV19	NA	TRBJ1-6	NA	CASTQGYVSPLHF	TGTGCCAGTACCCAGGGATATGTTTCACCCCTCCACTTT
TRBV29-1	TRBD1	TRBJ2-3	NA	CSVEDWGQGTDTQYF	TGCAGCGTTGAAGATTGGGGACAGGGCACAGATACGCAGTATTTT
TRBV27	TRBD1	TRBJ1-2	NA	CASSSSRTGLPPNYGYTF	TGTGCCAGCAGTTCATCCCGGACAGGGCTGCCGCCAAACTATGGCTACACCTTC
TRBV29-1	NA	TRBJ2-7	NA	CSVRGSNYEQYF	TGCAGCGTGAGGGGGTCGAACTACGAGCAGTACTTC
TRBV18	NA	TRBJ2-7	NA	CASSPSGTYAYEQYF	TGTGCCAGCTCACCAAGTGGGACGTATGCCTACGAGCAGTACTTC
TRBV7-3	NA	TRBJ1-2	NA	CASSPQGNYGYTF	TGTGCCAGCAGCCCTCAGGGCAACTATGGCTACACCTTC
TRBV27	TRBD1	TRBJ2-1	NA	CASSQRQGATYNEQFF	TGTGCCAGCAGTCAGAGACAGGGGGCGACTTACAATGAGCAGTTCTTC
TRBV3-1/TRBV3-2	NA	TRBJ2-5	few	CASRQTQQELGTQYF	TGTGCCAGCAGGCAGACGCAACAGGAGTTAGGGACCCAGTACTTC
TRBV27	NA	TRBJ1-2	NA	CASSSAQGPNTPPTF	TGTGCCAGCAGTTCGGCCCAGGGACCCAATACCCCCCCCACCTTC
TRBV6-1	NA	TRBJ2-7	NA	CASSESPPGLTVNEQYF	TGTGCCAGCAGTGAATCCCCTCCGGGACTGACTGTGAACGAGCAGTACTTC
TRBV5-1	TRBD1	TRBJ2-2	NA	CATRTGAGELFF	TGCGCCACCCGGACAGGGGCCGGGGAGCTGTTTTTT
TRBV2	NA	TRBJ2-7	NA	CASGGVYEQYF	TGTGCCAGCGGTGGAGTCTACGAGCAGTACTTC
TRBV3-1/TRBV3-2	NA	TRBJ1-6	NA	CASSQEWGAPLHF	TGTGCCAGCAGCCAAGAATGGGGGGCACCCCTCCACTTT
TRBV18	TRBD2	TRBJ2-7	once	CASSPQDSGAGTEYF	TGTGCCAGCTCACCACAGGATAGCGGGGCGGGTACGGAATACTTC
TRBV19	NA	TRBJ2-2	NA	CASSLPRRELFF	TGTGCCAGTAGTCTTCCCAGGCGGGAGCTGTTTTTT
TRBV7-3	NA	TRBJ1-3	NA	CASSLGPLSSGNTIYF	TGTGCCAGCAGCTTGGGACCTTTGAGCTCTGGAAACACCATATATTTT
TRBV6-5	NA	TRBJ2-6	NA	CASSPRETGANVLTF	TGTGCCAGCAGTCCCAGGGAGACTGGGGCCAACGTCCTGACTTTC
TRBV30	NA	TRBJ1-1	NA	CAWSVRGTEAFF	TGTGCCTGGAGTGTACGTGGGACTGAAGCTTTCTTT
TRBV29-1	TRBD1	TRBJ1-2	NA	CSVGDRSYGYTF	TGCAGCGTTGGGGACAGGAGCTATGGCTACACCTTC
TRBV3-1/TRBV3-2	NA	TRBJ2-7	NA	CASSQDTILGEQYF	TGTGCCAGCAGCCAAGATACGATTCTCGGCGAGCAGTACTTC
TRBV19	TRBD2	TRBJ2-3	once	CASRVPGGTSTDTQYF	TGTGCCAGTAGAGTTCCGGGGGGGACCTCCACAGATACGCAGTATTTT
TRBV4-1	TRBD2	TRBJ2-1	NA	CASSQGSLAGSFEQFF	TGCGCCAGCAGCCAAGGGTCCCTAGCGGGATCTTTTGAGCAGTTCTTC
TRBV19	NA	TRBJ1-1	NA	CASSSQQGITEAFF	TGTGCCAGTAGTTCCCAACAGGGAATCACTGAAGCTTTCTTT
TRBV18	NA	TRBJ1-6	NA	CASSPPNSAGPNSPLHF	TGTGCCAGCTCACCACCGAACTCGGCAGGTCCGAATTCACCCCTCCACTTT
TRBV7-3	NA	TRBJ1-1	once	CASSLTGENTEAFF	TGTGCCAGCAGCTTAACAGGAGAAAACACTGAAGCTTTCTTT